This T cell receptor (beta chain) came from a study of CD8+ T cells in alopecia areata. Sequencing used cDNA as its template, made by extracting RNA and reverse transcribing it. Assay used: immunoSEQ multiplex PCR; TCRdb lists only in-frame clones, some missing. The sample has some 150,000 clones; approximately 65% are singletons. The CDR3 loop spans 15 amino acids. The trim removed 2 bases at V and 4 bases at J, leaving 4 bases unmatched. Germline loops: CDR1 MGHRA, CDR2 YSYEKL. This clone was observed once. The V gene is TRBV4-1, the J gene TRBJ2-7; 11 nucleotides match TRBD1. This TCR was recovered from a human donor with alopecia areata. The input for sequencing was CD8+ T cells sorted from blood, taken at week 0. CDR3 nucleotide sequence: TGCGCCAGCAGCCAATCCGGGACAGGGGGTTACGAGCAGTACTTC. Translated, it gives CASSQSGTGGYEQYF.